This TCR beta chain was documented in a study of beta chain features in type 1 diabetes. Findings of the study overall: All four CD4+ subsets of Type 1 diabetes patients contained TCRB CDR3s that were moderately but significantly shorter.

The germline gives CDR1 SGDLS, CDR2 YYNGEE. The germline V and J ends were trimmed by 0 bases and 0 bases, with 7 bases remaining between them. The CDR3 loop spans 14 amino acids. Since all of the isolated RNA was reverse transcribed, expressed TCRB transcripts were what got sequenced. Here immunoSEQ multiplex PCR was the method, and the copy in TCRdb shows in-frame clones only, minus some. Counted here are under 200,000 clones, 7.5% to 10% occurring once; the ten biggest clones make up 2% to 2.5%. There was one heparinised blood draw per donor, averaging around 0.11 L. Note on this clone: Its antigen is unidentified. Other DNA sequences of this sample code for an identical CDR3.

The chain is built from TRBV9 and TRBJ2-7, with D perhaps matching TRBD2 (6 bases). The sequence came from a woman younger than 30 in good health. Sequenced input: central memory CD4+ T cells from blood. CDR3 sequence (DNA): TGTGCCAGCAGCGTAGGCGGGGTCTCCTACGAGCAGTACTTC. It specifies CASSVGGVSYEQYF.